Listed below are T cell receptor beta chains from one sample, sequenced in a study of T cells in Graves' hyperthyroidism and ophthalmopathy. TCRdb re-derived calls from the multiplex PCR reads in MiXCR, one entry per CDR3 protein. The sample shows fewer than 350,000 distinct CDR3 sequences, roughly 20% of them seen only once. Sequencing input: blood. Every receptor here comes from a woman in her thirties or forties with Graves' ophthalmopathy. CDR3s include the opening cysteine and the closing phenylalanine or tryptophan. The D gene is left open where the match is weak. Not all rows give a size; the values are once, few, many and, for expanded clones, a class.

D	V	size	J	CDR3	DNA
.	TRBV6-5	many	TRBJ2-7	CASGAAPLREQYF	TGTGCCAGCGGAGCAGCTCCTCTCCGCGAGCAGTACTTC
TRBD2	TRBV7-7	many	TRBJ2-7	CASSSAQGSGRARTYEQYF	TGTGCCAGCAGCTCAGCCCAGGGGAGCGGGAGGGCCAGGACCTACGAGCAGTACTTC
.	TRBV28	many	TRBJ1-6	CASSLLDGDNSPLHF	TGTGCCAGCAGTTTGTTGGACGGAGATAATTCACCCCTCCACTTT
.	TRBV3-1	few	TRBJ1-5	CASGENSNQPQHF	TGTGCCAGCGGAGAAAATAGCAATCAGCCCCAGCATTTT
.	TRBV6-1	many	TRBJ1-5	CASSETVIHSNQPQHF	TGTGCCAGCAGTGAAACGGTAATTCATAGCAATCAGCCCCAGCATTTT
.	TRBV28	many	TRBJ1-2	CASSLLGLYGYTF	TGTGCCAGCAGCCTACTTGGCCTCTATGGCTACACCTTC
.	TRBV6-1	many	TRBJ2-7	CASSETGTEQYF	TGTGCCAGCAGTGAGACGGGGACCGAGCAGTACTTC
TRBD2	TRBV6-2/TRBV6-3	many	TRBJ2-2	CASSYLREDTGELFF	TGTGCCAGCAGTTACCTGCGGGAGGACACCGGGGAGCTGTTTTTT
.	TRBV18	few	TRBJ1-1	CASSHSDPRTEAFF	TGTGCCAGCTCACATTCTGACCCGAGGACTGAAGCTTTCTTT
.	TRBV6-1	many	TRBJ2-5	CATNQGTQYF	TGTGCCACCAATCAGGGGACCCAGTACTTC
.	TRBV2	many	TRBJ2-5	CASSRGESETQYF	TGTGCCAGCAGTAGGGGGGAGTCGGAGACCCAGTACTTC
TRBD1	TRBV7-6	many	TRBJ1-1	CASSLVRGRNTEAFF	TGTGCCAGCAGCTTAGTCAGGGGGCGGAACACTGAAGCTTTCTTT
.	TRBV28	many	TRBJ1-2	CASSLSSGFYGYTF	TGTGCCAGCAGTTTATCATCCGGGTTCTATGGCTACACCTTC
.	TRBV6-1	many	TRBJ1-5	CASRDIRSNQPQHF	TGTGCCAGCAGGGATATACGTAGCAATCAGCCCCAGCATTTT
.	TRBV11-1	many	TRBJ1-1	CASSPSPGGSEAFF	TGTGCCAGCAGCCCATCGCCGGGGGGCTCTGAAGCTTTCTTT
TRBD2	TRBV20-1	many	TRBJ2-5	CSARREWGEETQYF	TGCAGTGCTAGGCGGGAGTGGGGTGAAGAGACCCAGTACTTC
TRBD2	TRBV30	many	TRBJ2-5	CAWNGGLSQETQYF	TGTGCCTGGAACGGGGGGTTAAGCCAAGAGACCCAGTACTTC
.	TRBV6-5	many	TRBJ2-5	CASSYPSGEETQYF	TGTGCCAGCAGCTACCCATCGGGAGAGGAGACCCAGTACTTC
.	TRBV4-1	.	TRBJ2-7	CASSQFGGEEQYF	TGCGCCAGCAGCCAATTTGGGGGTGAGGAGCAGTACTTC
TRBD1	TRBV6-1	few	TRBJ2-5	CASSERTGQETQYF	TGTGCCAGCAGTGAACGGACAGGACAAGAGACCCAGTACTTC
.	TRBV28	many	TRBJ2-7	CASRKTTVGEQYF	TGTGCCAGCAGGAAAACGACAGTTGGGGAGCAGTACTTC
TRBD1	TRBV15	many	TRBJ2-7	CATSRPGQGYEQYF	TGTGCCACCAGCAGGCCGGGACAGGGGTACGAGCAGTACTTC
.	TRBV28	many	TRBJ1-5	CASSLRMWRPKGQPQHF	TGTGCCAGCAGTTTACGGATGTGGCGACCCAAGGGGCAGCCCCAGCATTTT
TRBD2	TRBV5-1	.	TRBJ2-5	CASSLAPAGGLETQYF	TGCGCCAGCAGCTTGGCTCCAGCGGGGGGGCTGGAGACCCAGTACTTC
.	TRBV19	many	TRBJ1-1	CASTWNTEAFF	TGTGCCAGTACGTGGAACACTGAAGCTTTCTTT